A single T cell receptor beta chain is shown here with its context. Within the sample, other DNA sequences also encode this same CDR3. This specimen comes from a study of blood T cell repertoires in COVID-19. As for the study in general: Acute and convalescent COVID-19 specimens originated in the United States, Italy and Spain. T cells, B-cell-depleted T cells, or PBMCs provided the cDNA or gDNA that served as material.

Per the study methods: Estimation of nucleated cell counts relied on the amplification of reference gene primers. Assay: immunoSEQ multiplex PCR; the TCRdb copy retains only in-frame clones and omits some. That table furnishes V, J and clone size, whereas the DNA furnished D and trimming. Of 140,000 to 150,000 clones listed, around nine tenths were seen once; the top ten hold 8% to 9%. The CDR3 covers 13 residues. The germline CDR1 and CDR2 sequences are MNHNY and SVGAGI (reference sequence). The V end was cut by 0 bases, the J end by 5 bases, with 5 bases between. Sequencing used peripheral blood. The TCR was taken from a woman between 50 and 59 years old with active or convalescent COVID-19. The genes are TRBV6-6 and TRBJ1-5, with D unclear. The CDR3 nucleotides read TGTGCCAGCAGTTACTCGCGGGATCAGCCCCAGCATTTT. Encoded protein: CASSYSRDQPQHF.